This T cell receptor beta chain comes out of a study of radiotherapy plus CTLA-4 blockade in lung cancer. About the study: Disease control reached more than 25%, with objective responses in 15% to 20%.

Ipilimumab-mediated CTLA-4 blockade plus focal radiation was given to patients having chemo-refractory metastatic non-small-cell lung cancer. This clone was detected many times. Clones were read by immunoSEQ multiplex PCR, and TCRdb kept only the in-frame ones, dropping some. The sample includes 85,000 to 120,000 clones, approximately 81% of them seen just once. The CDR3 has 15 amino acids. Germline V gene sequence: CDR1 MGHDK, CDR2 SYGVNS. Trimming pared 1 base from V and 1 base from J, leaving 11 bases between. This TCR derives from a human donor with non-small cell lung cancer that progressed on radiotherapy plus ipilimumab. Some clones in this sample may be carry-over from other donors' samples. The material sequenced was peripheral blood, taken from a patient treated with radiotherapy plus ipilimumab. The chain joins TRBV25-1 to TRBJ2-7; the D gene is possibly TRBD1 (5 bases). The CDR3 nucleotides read TGTGCCAGCAGTGAATCTCGGCAGGGATCCTACGAGCAGTACTTC. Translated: CASSESRQGSYEQYF.